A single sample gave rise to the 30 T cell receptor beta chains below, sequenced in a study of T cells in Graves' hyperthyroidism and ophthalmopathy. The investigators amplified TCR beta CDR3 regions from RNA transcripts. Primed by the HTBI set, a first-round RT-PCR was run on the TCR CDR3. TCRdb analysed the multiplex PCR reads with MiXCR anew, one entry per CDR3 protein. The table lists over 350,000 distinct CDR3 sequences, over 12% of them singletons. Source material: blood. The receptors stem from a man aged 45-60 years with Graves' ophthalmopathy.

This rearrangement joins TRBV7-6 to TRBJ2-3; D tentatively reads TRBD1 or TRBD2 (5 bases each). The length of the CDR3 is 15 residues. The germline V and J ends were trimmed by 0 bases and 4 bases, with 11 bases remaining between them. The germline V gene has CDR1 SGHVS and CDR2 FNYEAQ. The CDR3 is CASSLALGDADTQYF. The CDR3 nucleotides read TGTGCCAGCAGCTTAGCGCTAGGGGACGCAGATACGCAGTATTTT.

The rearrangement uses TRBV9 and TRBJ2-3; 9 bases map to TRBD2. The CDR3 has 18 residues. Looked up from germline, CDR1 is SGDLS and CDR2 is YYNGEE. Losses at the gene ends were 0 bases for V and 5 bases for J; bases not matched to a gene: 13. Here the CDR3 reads CASSVALPGLAGGDTQYF. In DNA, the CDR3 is TGTGCCAGCAGCGTAGCCCTCCCGGGACTAGCAGGGGGAGATACGCAGTATTTT. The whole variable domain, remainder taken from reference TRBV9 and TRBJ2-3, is DSGVTQTPKHLITATGQRVTLRCSPRSGDLSVYWYQQSLDQGLQFLIQYYNGEERAKGNILERFSAQQFPDLHSELNLSSLELGDSALYFCASSVALPGLAGGDTQYFGPGTRLTVL.

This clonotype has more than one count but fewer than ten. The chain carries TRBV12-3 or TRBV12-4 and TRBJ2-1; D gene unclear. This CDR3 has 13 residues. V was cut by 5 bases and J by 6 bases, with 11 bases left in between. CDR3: CASSALRVNEQFF. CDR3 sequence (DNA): TGTGCCAGCAGTGCTTTACGGGTCAATGAGCAGTTCTTC.

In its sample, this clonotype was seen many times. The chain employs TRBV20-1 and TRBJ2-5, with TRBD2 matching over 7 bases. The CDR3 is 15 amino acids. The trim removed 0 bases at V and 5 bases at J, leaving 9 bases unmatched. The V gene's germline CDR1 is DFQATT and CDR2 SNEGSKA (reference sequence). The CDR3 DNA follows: TGCAGTGCTAGAGATCTTGCGGGAGTACAGGAGACCCAGTACTTC. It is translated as CSARDLAGVQETQYF.

In DNA, the CDR3 is TGTGCCAGCAACGGGGTGTGGGAGACCCAGTACTTC. Translating gives CASNGVWETQYF. This sequence joins TRBV28 and TRBJ2-5, with D maybe TRBD2 (5 bases). The germline V gene encodes CDR1 MDHEN and CDR2 SYDVKM. This CDR3 has 12 residues. V lost 7 bases and J 5 bases, leaving 11 bases between the germline ends.

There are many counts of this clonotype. CDR3 in amino acids: CASSYTRTLAYEQYF. The CDR3 coding sequence is TGTGCCAGCAGTTACACTCGGACATTAGCCTACGAGCAGTACTTC. This chain uses TRBV6-1 with TRBJ2-7; D possibly corresponds to TRBD1 (5 bases). The germline gives CDR1 MNHNS, CDR2 SASEGT. V lost 5 bases, J lost 2 bases, and 16 bases lay in between. The CDR3 contains 15 residues.

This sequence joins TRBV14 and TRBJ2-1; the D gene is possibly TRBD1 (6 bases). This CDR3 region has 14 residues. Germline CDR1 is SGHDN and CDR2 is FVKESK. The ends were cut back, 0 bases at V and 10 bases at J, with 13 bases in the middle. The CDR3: CASSQDAGVYEQFF. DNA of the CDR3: TGTGCCAGCAGCCAAGACGCAGGGGTTTACGAGCAGTTCTTC. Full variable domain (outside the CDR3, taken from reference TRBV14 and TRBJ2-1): EAGVTQFPSHSVIEKGQTVTLRCDPISGHDNLYWYRRVMGKEIKFLLHFVKESKQDESGMPNNRFLAERTGGTYSTLKVQPAELEDSGVYFCASSQDAGVYEQFFGPGTRLTVL.

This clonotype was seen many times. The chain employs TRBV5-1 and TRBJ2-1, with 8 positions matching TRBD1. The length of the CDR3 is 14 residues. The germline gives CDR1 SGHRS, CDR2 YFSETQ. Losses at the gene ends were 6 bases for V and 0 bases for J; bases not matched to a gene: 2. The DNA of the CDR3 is TGCGCCAGCACCACAGGGGGCTCCTACAATGAGCAGTTCTTC. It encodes CASTTGGSYNEQFF.

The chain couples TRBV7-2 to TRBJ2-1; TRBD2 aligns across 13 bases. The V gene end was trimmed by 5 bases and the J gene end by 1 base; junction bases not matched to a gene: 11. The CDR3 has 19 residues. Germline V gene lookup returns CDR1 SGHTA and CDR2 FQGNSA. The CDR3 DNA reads TGTGCCAGCAGCCGTTCGAGGACTAGCGGGAGTAATTCCTACAATGAGCAGTTCTTC. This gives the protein CASSRSRTSGSNSYNEQFF.

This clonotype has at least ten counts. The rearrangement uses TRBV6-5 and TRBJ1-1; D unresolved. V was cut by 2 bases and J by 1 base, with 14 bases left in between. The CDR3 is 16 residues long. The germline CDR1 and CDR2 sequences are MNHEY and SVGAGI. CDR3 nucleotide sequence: TGTGCCAGCAGTTACCGTGCACCCTCGGGGAACACTGAAGCTTTCTTT. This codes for CASSYRAPSGNTEAFF.

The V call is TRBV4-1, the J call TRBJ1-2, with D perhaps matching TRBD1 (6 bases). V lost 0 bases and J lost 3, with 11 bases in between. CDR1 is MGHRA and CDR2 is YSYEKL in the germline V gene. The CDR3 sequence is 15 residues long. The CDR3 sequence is CASSQDIKGDYGYTF. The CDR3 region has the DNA TGCGCCAGCAGCCAAGATATCAAGGGGGACTATGGCTACACCTTC.

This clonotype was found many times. The CDR3 loop is CASRAASAVNTEAFF. CDR3 sequence (DNA): TGTGCCAGCAGAGCAGCGTCGGCGGTGAACACTGAAGCTTTCTTT. The V call is TRBV6-1, the J call TRBJ1-1; D unresolved. Trimming removed 6 bases from V and 0 bases from J, with 14 bases in between. CDR1 and CDR2 (germline): MNHNS, SASEGT. The CDR3 has 15 residues.

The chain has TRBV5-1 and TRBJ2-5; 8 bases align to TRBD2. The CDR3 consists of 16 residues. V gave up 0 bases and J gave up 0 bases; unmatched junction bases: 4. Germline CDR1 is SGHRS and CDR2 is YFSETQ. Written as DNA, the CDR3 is TGCGCCAGCAGCTTGGGGTCTAGCGGGTACCAAGAGACCCAGTACTTC. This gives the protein CASSLGSSGYQETQYF.

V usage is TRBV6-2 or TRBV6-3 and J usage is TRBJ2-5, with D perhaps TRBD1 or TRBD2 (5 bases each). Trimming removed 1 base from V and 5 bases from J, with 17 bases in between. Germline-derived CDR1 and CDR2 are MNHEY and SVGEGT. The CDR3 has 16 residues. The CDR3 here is CASSYFSAGAGETQYF. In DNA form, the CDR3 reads TGTGCCAGCAGTTACTTCTCGGCCGGGGCCGGGGAGACCCAGTACTTC.

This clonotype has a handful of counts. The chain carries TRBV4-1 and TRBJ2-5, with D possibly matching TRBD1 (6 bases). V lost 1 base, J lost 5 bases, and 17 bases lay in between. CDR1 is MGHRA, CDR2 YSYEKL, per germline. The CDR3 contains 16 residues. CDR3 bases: TGCGCCAGCAGCCAAGTCGCAGGGGACATCCGGGAGACCCAGTACTTC. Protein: CASSQVAGDIRETQYF.

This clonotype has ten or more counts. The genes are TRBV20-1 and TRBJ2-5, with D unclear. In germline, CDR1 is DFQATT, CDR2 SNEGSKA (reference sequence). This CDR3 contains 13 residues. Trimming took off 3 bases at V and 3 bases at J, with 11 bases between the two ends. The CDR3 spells CSASRPEKETQYF. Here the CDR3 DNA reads TGCAGTGCTAGCCGTCCGGAAAAAGAGACCCAGTACTTC.

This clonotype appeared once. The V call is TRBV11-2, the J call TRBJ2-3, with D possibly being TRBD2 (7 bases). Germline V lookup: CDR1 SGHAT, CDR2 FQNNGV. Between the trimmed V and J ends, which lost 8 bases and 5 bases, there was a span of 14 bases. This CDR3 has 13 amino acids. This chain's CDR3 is CASGGASGDTQYF. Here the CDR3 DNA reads TGTGCCAGCGGGGGCGCTAGCGGAGATACGCAGTATTTT.

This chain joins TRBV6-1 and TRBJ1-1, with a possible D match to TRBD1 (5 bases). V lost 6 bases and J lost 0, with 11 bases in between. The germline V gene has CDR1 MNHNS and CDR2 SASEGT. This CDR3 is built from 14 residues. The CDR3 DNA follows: TGTGCCAGCAGCATGGACAACCTGAACACTGAAGCTTTCTTT. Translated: CASSMDNLNTEAFF.

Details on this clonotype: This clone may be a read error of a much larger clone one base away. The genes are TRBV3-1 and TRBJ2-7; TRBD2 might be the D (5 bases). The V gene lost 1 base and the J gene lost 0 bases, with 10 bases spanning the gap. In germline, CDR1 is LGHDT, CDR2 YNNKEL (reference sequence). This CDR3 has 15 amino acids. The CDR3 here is CASSQGPGSSYEQYF. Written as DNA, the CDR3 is TGTGCCAGCAGCCAAGGTCCGGGAAGCTCCTACGAGCAGTACTTC.

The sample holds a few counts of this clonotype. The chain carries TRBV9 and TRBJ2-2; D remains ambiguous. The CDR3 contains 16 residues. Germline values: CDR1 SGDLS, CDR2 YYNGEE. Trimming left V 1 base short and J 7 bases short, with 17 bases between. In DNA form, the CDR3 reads TGTGCCAGCAGCGTAAGCATAGGTTCTGACCTCGGGGAGCTGTTTTTT. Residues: CASSVSIGSDLGELFF.

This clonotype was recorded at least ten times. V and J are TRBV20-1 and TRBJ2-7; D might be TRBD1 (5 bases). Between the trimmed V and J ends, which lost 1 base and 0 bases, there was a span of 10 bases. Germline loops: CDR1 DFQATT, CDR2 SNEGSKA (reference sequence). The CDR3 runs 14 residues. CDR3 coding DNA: TGCAGTGCTAGAGGATACAGGAGCTCCTACGAGCAGTACTTC. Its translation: CSARGYRSSYEQYF.

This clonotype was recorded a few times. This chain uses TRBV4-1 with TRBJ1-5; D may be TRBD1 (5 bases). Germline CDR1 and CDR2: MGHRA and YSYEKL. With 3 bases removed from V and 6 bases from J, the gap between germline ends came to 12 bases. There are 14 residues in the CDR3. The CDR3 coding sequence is TGCGCCAGCAGCCACCCGACAGTAGGTCAGCCCCAGCATTTT. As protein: CASSHPTVGQPQHF.

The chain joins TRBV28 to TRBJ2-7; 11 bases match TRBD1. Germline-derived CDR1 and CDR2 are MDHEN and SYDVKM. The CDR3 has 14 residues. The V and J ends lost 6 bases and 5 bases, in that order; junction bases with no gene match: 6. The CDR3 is CASRRDRGNNEQYF. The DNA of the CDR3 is TGTGCCAGCAGAAGGGACAGGGGGAACAACGAGCAGTACTTC.

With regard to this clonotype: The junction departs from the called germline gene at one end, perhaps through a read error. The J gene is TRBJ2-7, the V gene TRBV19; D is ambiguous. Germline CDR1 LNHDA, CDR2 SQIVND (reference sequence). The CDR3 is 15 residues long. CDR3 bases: TGTGCCAGAAGTAGCTACTCCGGGCGAAGATACGAGCAGTACTTC. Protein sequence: CARSSYSGRRYEQYF. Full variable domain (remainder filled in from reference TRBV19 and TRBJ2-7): DGGITQSPKYLFRKEGQNVTLSCEQNLNHDAMYWYRQDPGQGLRLIYYSQIVNDFQKGDIAEGYSVSREKKESFPLTVTSAQKNPTAFYLCARSSYSGRRYEQYFGPGTRLTVT.

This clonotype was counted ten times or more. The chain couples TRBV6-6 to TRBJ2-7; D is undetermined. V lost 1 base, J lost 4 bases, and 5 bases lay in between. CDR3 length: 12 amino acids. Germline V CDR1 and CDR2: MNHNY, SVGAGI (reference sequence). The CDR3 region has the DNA TGTGCCAGCAGTTACTACGGATACGAGCAGTACTTC. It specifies CASSYYGYEQYF.

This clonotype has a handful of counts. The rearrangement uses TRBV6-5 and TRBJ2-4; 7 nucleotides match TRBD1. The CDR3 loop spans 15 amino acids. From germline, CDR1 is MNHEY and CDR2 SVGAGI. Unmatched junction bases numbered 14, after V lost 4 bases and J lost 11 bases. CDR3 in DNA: TGTGCCAGCAGTTCTTCCGCAGGGGGTAAGGGGGTTCAGTACTTC. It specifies CASSSSAGGKGVQYF.

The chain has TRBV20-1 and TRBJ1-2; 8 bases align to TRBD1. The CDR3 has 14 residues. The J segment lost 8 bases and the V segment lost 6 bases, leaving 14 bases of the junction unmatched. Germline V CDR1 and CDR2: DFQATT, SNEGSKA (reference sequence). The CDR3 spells CSAPRQGPIIGYTF. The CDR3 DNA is TGCAGTGCCCCCAGACAGGGGCCTATTATAGGCTACACCTTC.

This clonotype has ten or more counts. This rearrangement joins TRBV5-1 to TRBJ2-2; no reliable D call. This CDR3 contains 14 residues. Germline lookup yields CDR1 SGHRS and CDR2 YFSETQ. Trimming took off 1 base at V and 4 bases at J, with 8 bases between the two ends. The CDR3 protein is CASSLSTTTGELFF. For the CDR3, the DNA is TGCGCCAGCAGCTTGTCCACTACCACCGGGGAGCTGTTTTTT.

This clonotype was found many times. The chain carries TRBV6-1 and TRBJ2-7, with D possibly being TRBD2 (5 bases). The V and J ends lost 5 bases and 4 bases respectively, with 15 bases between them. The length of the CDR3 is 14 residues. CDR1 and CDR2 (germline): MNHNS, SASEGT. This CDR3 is CASSYPGSGYEQYF. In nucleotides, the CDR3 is TGTGCCAGCAGTTACCCGGGGAGTGGTTACGAGCAGTACTTC.

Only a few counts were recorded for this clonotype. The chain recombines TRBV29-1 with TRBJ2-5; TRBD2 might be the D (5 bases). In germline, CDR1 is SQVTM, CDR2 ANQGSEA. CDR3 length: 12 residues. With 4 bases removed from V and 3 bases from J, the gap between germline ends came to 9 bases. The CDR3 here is CSVGMGEETQYF. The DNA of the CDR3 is TGCAGCGTTGGTATGGGAGAAGAGACCCAGTACTTC.